This entry lists 24 T cell receptor beta chains sequenced from one sample in a study of T cells after posttransplantation cyclophosphamide. Assay used: immunoSEQ multiplex PCR; TCRdb lists only in-frame clones, some missing. Listed here are roughly 34,000 clones without any singletons, the top ten holding around 5%. The sample taken for sequencing was PBMCs. Source of these receptors: a woman aged 25 to 39 in good health and a related stem cell transplant donor.

In its sample, this clone was seen many times. The gene calls are TRBV4-3 and TRBJ1-5, with D perhaps matching TRBD1 (5 bases). The ends were cut back, 0 bases at V and 4 bases at J, with 7 bases in the middle. The CDR3 is 14 amino acids. CDR1 is LGHNA and CDR2 is YSLEER in the germline V gene. DNA of the CDR3: TGCGCCAGCAGCCAAGACAGGGTTAATCAGCCCCAGCATTTT. Protein product: CASSQDRVNQPQHF.

This clone has a count of ten or more. The chain carries TRBV19 and TRBJ1-1; 7 positions match TRBD1. Per the germline V gene, CDR1 is LNHDA and CDR2 is SQIVND (reference sequence). The CDR3 is 14 residues long. V shed 6 bases and J 0 bases; nucleotides not matched to a gene: 4. CDR3 coding DNA: TGTGCCAGTAGGAGACAGGGAATGAACACTGAAGCTTTCTTT. Translation: CASRRQGMNTEAFF.

This clone came up many times. The gene calls are TRBV18 and TRBJ1-1; D is unresolved. The CDR3 is made up of 15 amino acids. CDR1 is KGHSH and CDR2 is LQKENI in the germline V gene. V was cut by 3 bases and J by 1 base, with 12 bases left in between. CDR3 in amino acids: CASSPGVDKNTEAFF. The CDR3, as DNA: TGTGCCAGCTCACCCGGAGTAGACAAGAACACTGAAGCTTTCTTT.

This clone was counted between two and nine times. This chain uses TRBV24-1 with TRBJ2-5, with TRBD2 matching 8 bases. CDR3 length: 14 residues. V was pared by 3 bases and J by 5 bases, with 4 bases of the junction left unmatched. Germline assignment: CDR1 KGHDR and CDR2 SFDVKD. This CDR3 reads CATSDPGTSETQYF. DNA for the CDR3: TGTGCCACCAGTGATCCCGGGACTAGTGAGACCCAGTACTTC.

This clone was found many times. V and J are TRBV6-2 or TRBV6-3 and TRBJ1-4, with TRBD1 matching over 9 bases. Per germline, CDR1 MNHEY and CDR2 SVGEGT. The CDR3 covers 14 residues. V dropped 6 bases and J dropped 8; count of bases not matched to a gene: 7. CDR3 DNA sequence: TGTGCCAGCAGACCCGGGACAGGGACCGAAAAACTGTTTTTT. Amino acid sequence: CASRPGTGTEKLFF.

This clone was seen ten or more times. This sequence joins TRBV10-3 and TRBJ1-5; no definite D call. The germline V gene encodes CDR1 ENHRY and CDR2 SYGVKD. Trimming took off 6 bases at V and 0 bases at J, with 12 bases between the two ends. This CDR3 is built from 15 residues. CDR3 region: CAISRDKYSNQPQHF. The CDR3 nucleotides read TGTGCCATCAGCAGAGACAAGTATAGCAATCAGCCCCAGCATTTT.

The sample holds many counts of this clone. The V gene is TRBV2, the J gene TRBJ2-1; D may match TRBD1 or TRBD2 (5 bases each). This CDR3 has 11 residues. CDR1 is SNHLY, CDR2 FYNNEI, per germline. Trimming took off 1 base at V and 12 bases at J, with 7 bases between the two ends. Written as DNA, the CDR3 is TGTGCCAGCAGTGAAGAGGGGAGGCAGTTCTTC. This translates into CASSEEGRQFF.

Many counts were recorded for this clone. This chain links TRBV4-3 with TRBJ2-7; TRBD1 matches 7 bases. J lost 0 bases, V lost 2 bases, and 7 bases had no gene match. This CDR3 contains 16 residues. In germline, CDR1 is LGHNA, CDR2 YSLEER. The CDR3: CASSQFRDSYSYEQYF. Written as DNA, the CDR3 is TGCGCCAGCAGCCAATTCCGGGACAGCTACTCCTACGAGCAGTACTTC.

There are many counts of this clone. This chain joins TRBV24-1 and TRBJ2-7; TRBD2 aligns across 16 bases. This CDR3 comprises 17 residues. Germline values: CDR1 KGHDR, CDR2 SFDVKD. V lost 12 bases to trimming and J lost 0 bases; unmatched junction nucleotides: 10. For the CDR3, the DNA is TGTGCCGCTCCGGGACTAGCGGGGGGGACACACTCCTACGAGCAGTACTTC. Its translation is CAAPGLAGGTHSYEQYF.

This clone was detected ten times or more. The V and J genes are TRBV13 and TRBJ2-2; 11 bases fit TRBD2. The junction had 8 bases not matched to a gene; V was cut back by 2 bases and J by 6 bases. Germline values: CDR1 PRHDT, CDR2 FYEKMQ (reference sequence). The CDR3 totals 17 residues. CDR3: CASSLPLAGGIPGELFF. The CDR3 DNA sequence: TGTGCCAGCAGCTTACCTCTAGCGGGGGGCATCCCCGGGGAGCTGTTTTTT. The whole variable domain, remainder taken from reference TRBV13 and TRBJ2-2, is AAGVIQSPRHLIKEKRETATLKCYPIPRHDTVYWYQQGPGQDPQFLISFYEKMQSDKGSIPDRFSAQQFSDYHSELNMSSLELGDSALYFCASSLPLAGGIPGELFFGEGSRLTVL.

This clone showed up many times. The chain combines TRBV27 with TRBJ2-6, with 8 bases matching TRBD1. The trim removed 6 bases at V and 0 bases at J, leaving 7 bases unmatched. The CDR3 runs 17 residues. CDR1 and CDR2 (germline): MNHEY, SMNVEV (reference sequence). CDR3 bases: TGTGCCAGCAGCATAGGACAGGGTCTCTCTGGGGCCAACGTCCTGACTTTC. Its translation: CASSIGQGLSGANVLTF.

This clone was recorded at least ten times. The chain carries TRBV11-2 and TRBJ1-2; the D is unclear. The CDR3 loop spans 15 amino acids. Germline V gene data show CDR1 as SGHAT and CDR2 as FQNNGV. Trimming took off 2 bases at V and 8 bases at J, with 18 bases between the two ends. CDR3 protein: CASSLNFGESRGYTF. The CDR3 coding sequence is TGTGCCAGCAGCTTAAATTTCGGGGAATCGCGGGGCTACACCTTC.

A few counts support this clone. The chain carries TRBV11-2 and TRBJ2-3; TRBD1 matches at 9 bases. The CDR3 is 18 residues long. In germline, CDR1 is SGHAT, CDR2 FQNNGV. V dropped 1 base and J dropped 5; count of bases not matched to a gene: 13. In nucleotides, the CDR3 is TGTGCCAGCAGCTTAGCGCCGGGACAGGGTAGGCTGGGAGATACGCAGTATTTT. Its translation: CASSLAPGQGRLGDTQYF.

This clone was observed at least ten times. The chain carries TRBV25-1 and TRBJ2-2; tentative D call: TRBD2 (6 bases). Trimming removed 10 bases at V and 6 bases at J, with 9 bases between. The length of the CDR3 is 11 residues. Germline V gene sequence: CDR1 MGHDK, CDR2 SYGVNS. CDR3 coding DNA: TGTGCCATAGGACTACCCGGGGAGCTGTTTTTT. This encodes CAIGLPGELFF. Full variable domain (rest looked up from reference TRBV25-1 and TRBJ2-2): EADIYQTPRYLVIGTGKKITLECSQTMGHDKMYWYQQDPGMELHLIHYSYGVNSTEKGDLSSESTVSRIRTEHFPLTLESARPSHTSQYLCAIGLPGELFFGEGSRLTVL.

V is TRBV5-1 and J is TRBJ2-7; 11 nucleotides match TRBD1. The V gene's germline CDR1 is SGHRS and CDR2 YFSETQ. The CDR3 runs to 15 residues. V dropped 4 bases and J dropped 6; count of bases not matched to a gene: 9. The CDR3 sequence: CASSIGQGAQGEQYF. In DNA form, the CDR3 reads TGCGCCAGCAGCATCGGACAGGGGGCGCAGGGCGAGCAGTACTTC. The whole variable domain, filled in from reference TRBV5-1 and TRBJ2-7, reads KAGVTQTPRYLIKTRGQQVTLSCSPISGHRSVSWYQQTPGQGLQFLFEYFSETQRNKGNFPGRFSGRQFSNSRSEMNVSTLELGDSALYLCASSIGQGAQGEQYFGPGTRLTVT.

The table lists this clone with many counts. This chain links TRBV19 with TRBJ1-5, with D hard to call. V was pared by 9 bases and J by 7 bases, with 16 bases between. Germline V gene sequence: CDR1 LNHDA, CDR2 SQIVND (reference sequence). The CDR3 is made up of 13 amino acids. CDR3 amino acids: CASATGEGQPQHF. The DNA for the CDR3 is TGTGCCAGCGCTACCGGGGAAGGCCAGCCCCAGCATTTT.

V and J are TRBV12-3 or TRBV12-4 and TRBJ1-5; D is ambiguous. This CDR3 is 13 amino acids long. Trimming took 6 bases from V and 6 from J, leaving 12 bases between them. The CDR3 reads CASSPSNPQPQHF. Written as DNA, the CDR3 is TGTGCCAGCAGCCCTAGCAATCCTCAGCCCCAGCATTTT.

This clone was detected a few times. V and J are TRBV7-2 and TRBJ2-5, with D possibly being TRBD1 (6 bases). Germline CDR1 reads SGHTA; CDR2 reads FQGNSA. Trimming cost V 10 bases and J 5 bases, with 17 bases left between them. The CDR3 contains 13 residues. The CDR3 spells CATGTPMGETQYF. DNA for the CDR3: TGTGCCACCGGGACACCGATGGGGGAGACCCAGTACTTC.

This chain connects TRBV5-1 to TRBJ2-5, with D perhaps TRBD2 (6 bases). The V gene's germline CDR1 is SGHRS and CDR2 YFSETQ. This CDR3 region has 12 residues. V shed 6 bases and J shed 4 bases, with 10 bases lying between them. The CDR3 reads CASKIGGETQYF. CDR3 sequence (DNA): TGCGCCAGCAAAATCGGGGGAGAGACCCAGTACTTC.

The rearrangement joins TRBV11-3 to TRBJ2-2; TRBD1 agrees at 8 bases. Germline loops: CDR1 SGHNT, CDR2 YENEEA. J gave up 1 base and V 0 bases, and 4 bases lay outside the gene matches. CDR3 length equals 17 residues. As DNA, the CDR3 is TGTGCCAGCAGCTTAGACCCGGGACAGGTGAACACCGGGGAGCTGTTTTTT. It translates to CASSLDPGQVNTGELFF.

This clone came up many times. The chain joins TRBV15 to TRBJ1-3, with 10 bases matching TRBD1. Unmatched junction bases numbered 2, after V lost 9 bases and J lost 0 bases. The CDR3 consists of 14 residues. Germline V gene sequence: CDR1 LNHNV, CDR2 YYDKDF (reference sequence). This chain's CDR3 is CATRDRGSGNTIYF. The CDR3 DNA is TGTGCCACGAGGGACAGGGGCTCTGGAAACACCATATATTTT.

This clone was recorded many times. The chain combines TRBV7-9 with TRBJ2-3; D is undetermined. The CDR3 contains 14 residues. Germline V gives CDR1 SEHNR, CDR2 FQNEAQ (reference sequence). V was pared by 5 bases and J by 3 bases, with 12 bases between. The CDR3 DNA follows: TGTGCCAGCAGCGCTCGGGTTGGAACAGATACGCAGTATTTT. This sequence encodes CASSARVGTDTQYF.

This clone has a count of ten or more. The chain links TRBV6-2 or TRBV6-3 to TRBJ1-1; 9 bases are shared with TRBD1. From germline, CDR1 is MNHEY and CDR2 SVGEGT. Unmatched junction bases numbered 4, after V lost 4 bases and J lost 1 base. The CDR3 consists of 15 residues. CDR3 DNA sequence: TGTGCCAGCAGTTTACGACAGGGGGAGAACACTGAAGCTTTCTTT. This translates into CASSLRQGENTEAFF.

This clone appeared many times. The chain has TRBV5-6 and TRBJ2-1; 12 nucleotides match TRBD2. The germline V gene encodes CDR1 SGHDT and CDR2 YYEEEE. Trimming removed 6 bases from V and 9 bases from J; junction bases left unmatched: 10. There are 15 residues in the CDR3. CDR3 protein: CASNPPSGGVGEQFF. In nucleotides, the CDR3 is TGTGCCAGCAACCCTCCTAGCGGGGGGGTCGGTGAGCAGTTCTTC.